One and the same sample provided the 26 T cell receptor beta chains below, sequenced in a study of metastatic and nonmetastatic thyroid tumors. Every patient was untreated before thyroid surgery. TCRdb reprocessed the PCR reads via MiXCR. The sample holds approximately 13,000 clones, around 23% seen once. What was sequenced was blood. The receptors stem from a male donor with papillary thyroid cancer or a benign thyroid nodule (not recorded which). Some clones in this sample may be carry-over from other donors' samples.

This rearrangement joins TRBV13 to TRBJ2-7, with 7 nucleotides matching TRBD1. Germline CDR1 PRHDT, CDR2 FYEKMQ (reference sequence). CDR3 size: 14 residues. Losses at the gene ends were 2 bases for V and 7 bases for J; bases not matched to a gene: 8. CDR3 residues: CASSLPGQSTEQYF. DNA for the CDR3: TGTGCCAGCAGCTTACCGGGACAGTCTACGGAGCAGTACTTC.

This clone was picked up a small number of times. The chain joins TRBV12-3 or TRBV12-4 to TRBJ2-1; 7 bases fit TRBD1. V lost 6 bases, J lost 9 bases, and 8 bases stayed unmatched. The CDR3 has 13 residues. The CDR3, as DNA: TGTGCCAGCAGGGACAGGTATAAGGGTGAGCAGTTCTTC. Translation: CASRDRYKGEQFF.

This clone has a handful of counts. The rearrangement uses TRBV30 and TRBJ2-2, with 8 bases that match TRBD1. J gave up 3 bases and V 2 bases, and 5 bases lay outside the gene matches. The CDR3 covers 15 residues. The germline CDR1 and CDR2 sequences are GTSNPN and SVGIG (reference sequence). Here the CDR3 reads CAWSLQGADTGELFF. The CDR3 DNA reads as TGTGCCTGGAGTCTCCAGGGGGCTGACACCGGGGAGCTGTTTTTT.

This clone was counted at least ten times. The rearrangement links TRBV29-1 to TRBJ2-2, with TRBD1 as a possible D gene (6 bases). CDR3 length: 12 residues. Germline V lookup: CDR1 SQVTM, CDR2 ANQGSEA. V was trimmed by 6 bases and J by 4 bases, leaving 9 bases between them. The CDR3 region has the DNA TGCAGCGTGCACAGGGCCACCGGGGAGCTGTTTTTT. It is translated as CSVHRATGELFF.

The DNA for the CDR3 is TGTGCCAGCAGCCCAAGGGACAGGGGGCGGAATGAAGCTTTCTTT. It yields the protein CASSPRDRGRNEAFF. The genes are TRBV6-2 or TRBV6-3 and TRBJ1-1; 12 bases map to TRBD1. CDR1 is MNHEY and CDR2 is SVGEGT in the germline V gene. After removal of 6 bases from V and 7 bases from J, the junction contained 9 bases not matched to a gene. The CDR3 is 15 residues long.

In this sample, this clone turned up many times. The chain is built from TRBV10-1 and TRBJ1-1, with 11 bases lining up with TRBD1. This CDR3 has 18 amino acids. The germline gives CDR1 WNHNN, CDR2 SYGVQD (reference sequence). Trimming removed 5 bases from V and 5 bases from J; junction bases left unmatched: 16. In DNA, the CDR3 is TGCGCCAGCAGTCCCGGTGGACAGGGGGCCAGAGGGAGTACTGAAGCTTTCTTT. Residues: CASSPGGQGARGSTEAFF.

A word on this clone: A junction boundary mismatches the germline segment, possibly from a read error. Written as DNA, the CDR3 is TGTGCCAGCAGGGAAGGCGTATTCTCCTACGAGCAGTACTTT. Its translation is CASREGVFSYEQYF. The rearrangement joins TRBV7-2 to TRBJ2-7; unclear D gene. The CDR3 covers 14 residues. Germline CDR1 and CDR2: SGHTA and FQGNSA.

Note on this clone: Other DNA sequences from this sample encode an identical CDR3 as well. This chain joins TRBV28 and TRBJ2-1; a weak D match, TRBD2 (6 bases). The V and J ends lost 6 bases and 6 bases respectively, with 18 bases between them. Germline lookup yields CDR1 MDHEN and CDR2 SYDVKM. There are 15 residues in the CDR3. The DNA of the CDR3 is TGTGCCAGCAGCCTTAGCGGTAGGATTGTCAATGAGCAGTTCTTC. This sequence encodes CASSLSGRIVNEQFF.

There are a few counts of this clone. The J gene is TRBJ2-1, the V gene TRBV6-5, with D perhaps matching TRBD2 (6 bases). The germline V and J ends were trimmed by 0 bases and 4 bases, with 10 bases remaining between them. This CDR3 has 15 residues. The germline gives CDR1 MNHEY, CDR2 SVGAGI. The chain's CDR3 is CASSYSGGDYNEQFF. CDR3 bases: TGTGCCAGCAGTTACTCCGGCGGGGATTACAATGAGCAGTTCTTC.

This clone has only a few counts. This CDR3 is CASSYSPSSGFDNEQFF. As DNA, the CDR3 is TGTGCCAGCAGTTACTCGCCTTCTAGCGGGTTCGACAATGAGCAGTTCTTC. The chain joins TRBV6-2 or TRBV6-3 to TRBJ2-1, with 8 positions matching TRBD2. CDR1 and CDR2 from the germline V gene are MNHEY and SVGEGT. This CDR3 spans 17 amino acids. V lost 0 bases to trimming and J lost 5 bases; unmatched junction nucleotides: 9.

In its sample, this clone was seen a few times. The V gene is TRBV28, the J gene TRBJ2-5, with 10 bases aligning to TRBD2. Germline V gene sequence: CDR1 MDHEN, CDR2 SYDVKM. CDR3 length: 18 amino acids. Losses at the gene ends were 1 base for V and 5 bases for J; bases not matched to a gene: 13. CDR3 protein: CASSLLGLATEEWETQYF. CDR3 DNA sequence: TGTGCCAGCAGTTTATTGGGACTAGCGACGGAGGAATGGGAGACCCAGTACTTC.

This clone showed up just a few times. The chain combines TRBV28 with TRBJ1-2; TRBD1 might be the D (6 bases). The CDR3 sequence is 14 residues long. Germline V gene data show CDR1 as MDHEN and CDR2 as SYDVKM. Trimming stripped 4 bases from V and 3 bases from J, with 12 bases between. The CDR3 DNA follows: TGTGCCAGCAGTTACCTCGGGGGCGACTATGGCTACACCTTC. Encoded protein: CASSYLGGDYGYTF.

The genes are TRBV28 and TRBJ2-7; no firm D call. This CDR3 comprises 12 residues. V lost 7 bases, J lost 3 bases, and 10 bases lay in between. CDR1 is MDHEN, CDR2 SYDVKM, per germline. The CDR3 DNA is TGTGCCAGCAAGGGCAGACTCTACGAGCAGTACTTC. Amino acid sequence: CASKGRLYEQYF.

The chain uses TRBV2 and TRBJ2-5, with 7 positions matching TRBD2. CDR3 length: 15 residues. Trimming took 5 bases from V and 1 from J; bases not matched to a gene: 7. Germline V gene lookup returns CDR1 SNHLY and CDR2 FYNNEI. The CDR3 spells CASSSGTTLQETQYF. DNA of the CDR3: TGTGCCAGCAGTTCCGGGACTACCCTCCAAGAGACCCAGTACTTC.

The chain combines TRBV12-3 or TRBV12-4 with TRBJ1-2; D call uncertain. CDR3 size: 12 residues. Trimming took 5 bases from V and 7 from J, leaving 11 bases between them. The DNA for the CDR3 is TGTGCCAGCAGTGGTCGACTTCTTGGCTACACCTTC. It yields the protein CASSGRLLGYTF.

The CDR3 nucleotides are TGTGCCAGCAGTTGGGGGATCCAAGAGACCCAGTACTTC. Amino acid sequence: CASSWGIQETQYF. The rearrangement uses TRBV6-5 and TRBJ2-5; D tentatively reads TRBD1 or TRBD2 (5 bases each). The ends were cut back, 4 bases at V and 1 base at J, with 7 bases in the middle. The germline V gene encodes CDR1 MNHEY and CDR2 SVGAGI. CDR3 size: 13 residues.

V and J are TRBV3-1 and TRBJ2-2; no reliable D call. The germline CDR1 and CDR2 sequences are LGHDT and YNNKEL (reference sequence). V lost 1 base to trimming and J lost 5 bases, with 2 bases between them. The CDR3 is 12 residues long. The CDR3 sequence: CASSQATGELFF. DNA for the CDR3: TGTGCCAGCAGCCAAGCTACCGGGGAGCTGTTTTTT.

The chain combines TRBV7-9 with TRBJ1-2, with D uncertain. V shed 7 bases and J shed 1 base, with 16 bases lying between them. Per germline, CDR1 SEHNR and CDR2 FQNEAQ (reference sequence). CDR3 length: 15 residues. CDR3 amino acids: CASNMGRTSNYGYTF. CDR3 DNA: TGTGCCAGCAACATGGGCAGGACTAGTAACTATGGCTACACCTTC.

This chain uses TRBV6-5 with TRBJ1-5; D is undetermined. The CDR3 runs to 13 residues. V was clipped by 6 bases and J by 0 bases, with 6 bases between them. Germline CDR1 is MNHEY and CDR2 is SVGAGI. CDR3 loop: CASRLDSNQPQHF. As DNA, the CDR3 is TGTGCCAGCAGGTTAGATAGCAATCAGCCCCAGCATTTT.

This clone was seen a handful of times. CDR3 region: CASPRRMDLYNEQFF. The CDR3 DNA reads as TGTGCCAGCCCAAGACGGATGGACCTCTACAATGAGCAGTTCTTC. The chain carries TRBV6-4 and TRBJ2-1; D gene unclear. V lost 8 bases and J lost 3, with 17 bases in between. The CDR3 length is 15 residues. Germline loops: CDR1 MRHNA, CDR2 SNTAGT.

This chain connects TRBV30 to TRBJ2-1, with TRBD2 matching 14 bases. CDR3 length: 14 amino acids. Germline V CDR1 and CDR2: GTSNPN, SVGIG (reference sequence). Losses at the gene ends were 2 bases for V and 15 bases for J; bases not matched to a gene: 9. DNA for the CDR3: TGTGCCTGGAGTTCCGGGACTAGCGGGAGAGTCCCGTTCTTC. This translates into CAWSSGTSGRVPFF.

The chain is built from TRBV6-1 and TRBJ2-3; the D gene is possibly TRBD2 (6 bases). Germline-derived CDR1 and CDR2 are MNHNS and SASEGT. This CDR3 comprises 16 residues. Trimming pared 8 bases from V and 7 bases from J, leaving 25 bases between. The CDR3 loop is CASSRAAGGMQHTQYF. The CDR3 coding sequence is TGTGCCAGCTCCCGGGCGGCGGGCGGGATGCAACATACGCAGTATTTT.

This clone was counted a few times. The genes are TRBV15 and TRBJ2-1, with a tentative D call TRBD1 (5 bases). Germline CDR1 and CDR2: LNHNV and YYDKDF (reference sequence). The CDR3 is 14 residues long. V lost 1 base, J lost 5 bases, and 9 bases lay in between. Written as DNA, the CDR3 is TGTGCCACCAGCAGAGGGATAGGGGACAATGAGCAGTTCTTC. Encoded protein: CATSRGIGDNEQFF.

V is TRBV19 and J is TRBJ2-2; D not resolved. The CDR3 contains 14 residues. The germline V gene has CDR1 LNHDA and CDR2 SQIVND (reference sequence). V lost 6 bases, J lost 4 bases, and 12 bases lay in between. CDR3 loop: CASRAPAITGELFF. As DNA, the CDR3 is TGTGCCAGTAGGGCCCCCGCGATCACCGGGGAGCTGTTTTTT.

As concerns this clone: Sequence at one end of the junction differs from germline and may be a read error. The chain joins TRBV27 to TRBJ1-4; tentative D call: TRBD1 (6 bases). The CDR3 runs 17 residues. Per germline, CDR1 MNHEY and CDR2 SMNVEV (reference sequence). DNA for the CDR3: TGTGCCAGCAGTTTATCCTCATCAGGGGCCCCCTGCGGAAAACTGTTCTTT. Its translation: CASSLSSSGAPCGKLFF.

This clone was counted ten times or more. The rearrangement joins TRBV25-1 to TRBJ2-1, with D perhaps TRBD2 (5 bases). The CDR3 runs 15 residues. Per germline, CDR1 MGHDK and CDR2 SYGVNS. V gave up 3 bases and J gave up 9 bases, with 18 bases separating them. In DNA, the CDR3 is TGTGCCAGCAGTGATGTAGAGGGAGTGAAAAGTGAGCAGTTCTTC. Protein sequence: CASSDVEGVKSEQFF.